Below, 6 T cell receptor beta chains from the same sample are listed, as sequenced in a study of blood T cells in healthy people across ages. It was with a sample-barcoded 5' primer and a J-beta primer mix that a second PCR of about 7 to 12 cycles was run. TCRdb used MiXCR to reprocess the 5' RACE reads, holding one entry per CDR3 protein. This sample has roughly 2 million distinct CDR3 sequences, with roughly 50% found just once. Source material: blood. The origin of the receptors is a woman aged 40 to 50 in good health.

With regard to this clonotype: One end of the junction fails to match germline, which may point to a read error. The J gene is TRBJ2-7, the V gene TRBV7-2; 7 nucleotides align to TRBD2. The DNA end is more similar to TRBJ2-5, so the J call may be wrong. Per the germline V gene, CDR1 is SGHTA and CDR2 is FQGNSA. CDR3 size: 16 residues. Here the CDR3 reads CASSQHLGRAGETQYF. CDR3 nucleotide sequence: TGTGCTAGCAGCCAGCACCTGGGGAGGGCGGGGGAGACCCAGTACTTC.

This chain uses TRBV6-2 or TRBV6-3 with TRBJ1-5, with D hard to call. The germline gives CDR1 MNHEY, CDR2 SVGEGT. The V gene lost 9 bases and the J gene lost 2 bases, with 8 bases spanning the gap. The CDR3 runs 12 residues. The CDR3 is CASKRGNQPQHF. DNA for the CDR3: TGTGCCAGTAAACGGGGCAATCAGCCCCAGCATTTT.

This clonotype was counted ten times or more. This rearrangement joins TRBV29-1 to TRBJ2-5, with D hard to call. Germline V gives CDR1 SQVTM, CDR2 ANQGSEA. Deletions cut 4 bases from V and 5 bases from J, with 8 bases between. This CDR3 comprises 11 residues. CDR3 residues: CSVVGIETQYF. CDR3 in DNA: TGCAGCGTTGTGGGGATTGAGACCCAGTACTTC.

About this clonotype: It may be a read error: a sequence one base away is much more abundant. V is TRBV4-2 and J is TRBJ2-7; 11 bases are a match to TRBD1. CDR1 LGHNA and CDR2 YNFKEQ come from the germline V gene. This CDR3 is built from 16 residues. The DNA for the CDR3 is TGTGCCAGCAGCCAAGATGGGACAGGGGGTGGCTACAAGCAGTACTTC. Translating gives CASSQDGTGGGYKQYF.

The V gene is TRBV7-9, the J gene TRBJ2-1; 8 bases align to TRBD2. Germline trimming cut 1 base from V and 15 bases from J; bases unmatched to any gene: 8. Looked up from germline, CDR1 is SEHNR and CDR2 is FQNEAQ (reference sequence). CDR3 length: 13 amino acids. For the CDR3, the DNA is TGTGCCAGCAGCTTAGAATTCGGGGGGGCCTTGTTCTTC. This codes for CASSLEFGGALFF.

This clonotype was seen only a few times. The V call is TRBV13, the J call TRBJ1-2, with 7 bases fitting TRBD1. Losses at the gene ends were 5 bases for V and 7 bases for J; bases not matched to a gene: 13. CDR3 length: 15 amino acids. Germline-derived CDR1 and CDR2 are PRHDT and FYEKMQ (reference sequence). The CDR3 loop is CASSQGVVAIGGYTF. DNA of the CDR3: TGTGCCAGCAGCCAGGGGGTAGTGGCCATTGGTGGCTACACCTTC.